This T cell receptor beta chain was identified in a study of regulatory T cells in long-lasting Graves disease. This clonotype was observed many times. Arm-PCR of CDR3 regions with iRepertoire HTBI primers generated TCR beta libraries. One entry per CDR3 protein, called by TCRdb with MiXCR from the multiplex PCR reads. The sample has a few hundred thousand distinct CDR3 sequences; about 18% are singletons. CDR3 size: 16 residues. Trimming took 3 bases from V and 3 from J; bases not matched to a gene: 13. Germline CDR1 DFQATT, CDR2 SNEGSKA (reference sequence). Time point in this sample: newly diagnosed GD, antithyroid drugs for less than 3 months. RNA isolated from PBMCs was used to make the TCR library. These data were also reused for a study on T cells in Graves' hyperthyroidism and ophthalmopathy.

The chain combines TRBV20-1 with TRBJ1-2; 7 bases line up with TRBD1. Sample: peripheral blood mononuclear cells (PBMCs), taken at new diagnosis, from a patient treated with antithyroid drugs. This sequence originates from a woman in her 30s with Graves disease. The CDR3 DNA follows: TGCAGTGCTAGCGAATCTGGGACAGAAGATCACTATGGCTACACCTTC. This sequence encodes CSASESGTEDHYGYTF.